The clone carrying this TCR beta chain was seen a few times. Germline CDR1 and CDR2: LNHDA and SQIVND (reference sequence). CDR3 length: 14 amino acids. J gave up 0 bases and V 5 bases, and 3 bases lay outside the gene matches. Data came from immunoSEQ multiplex PCR; TCRdb stores just in-frame clones and leaves some out. The table includes fewer than 200,000 clones, about 87% detected once. These data are taken from a study of radiation and T cells in renal cell carcinoma. Sample time point: blood 4 weeks post-SBRT, at nephrectomy. Noted treatment: 15 Gy SBRT to primary tumor, nephrectomy 4 weeks later.

The TCR was taken from a woman between 45 and 65 years old with renal cell carcinoma. The chain carries TRBV19 and TRBJ1-1; 7 bases fit TRBD1. The source material was blood, sampled from a patient whose treatment included radiotherapy and nephrectomy. For the CDR3, the DNA is TGTGCCAGTAGTCTGGACAGGTTGAACACTGAAGCTTTCTTT. This gives the protein CASSLDRLNTEAFF.